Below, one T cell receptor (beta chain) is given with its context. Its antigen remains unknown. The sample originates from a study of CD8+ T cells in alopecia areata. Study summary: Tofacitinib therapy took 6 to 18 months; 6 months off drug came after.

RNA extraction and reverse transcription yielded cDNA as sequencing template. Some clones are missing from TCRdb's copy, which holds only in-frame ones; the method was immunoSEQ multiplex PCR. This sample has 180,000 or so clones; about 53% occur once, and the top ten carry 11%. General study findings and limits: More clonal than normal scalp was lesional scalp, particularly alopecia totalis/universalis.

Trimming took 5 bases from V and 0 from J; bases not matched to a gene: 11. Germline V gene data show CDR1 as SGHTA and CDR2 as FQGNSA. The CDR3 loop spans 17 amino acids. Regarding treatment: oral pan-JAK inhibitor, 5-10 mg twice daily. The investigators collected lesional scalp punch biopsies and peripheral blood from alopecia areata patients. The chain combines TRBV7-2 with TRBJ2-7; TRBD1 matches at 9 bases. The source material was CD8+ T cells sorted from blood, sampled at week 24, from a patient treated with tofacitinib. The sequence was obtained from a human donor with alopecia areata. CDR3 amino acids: CASSRPLGTGSSYEQYF. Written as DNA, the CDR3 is TGTGCCAGCAGCCGACCCCTCGGGACAGGGAGCTCCTACGAGCAGTACTTC.